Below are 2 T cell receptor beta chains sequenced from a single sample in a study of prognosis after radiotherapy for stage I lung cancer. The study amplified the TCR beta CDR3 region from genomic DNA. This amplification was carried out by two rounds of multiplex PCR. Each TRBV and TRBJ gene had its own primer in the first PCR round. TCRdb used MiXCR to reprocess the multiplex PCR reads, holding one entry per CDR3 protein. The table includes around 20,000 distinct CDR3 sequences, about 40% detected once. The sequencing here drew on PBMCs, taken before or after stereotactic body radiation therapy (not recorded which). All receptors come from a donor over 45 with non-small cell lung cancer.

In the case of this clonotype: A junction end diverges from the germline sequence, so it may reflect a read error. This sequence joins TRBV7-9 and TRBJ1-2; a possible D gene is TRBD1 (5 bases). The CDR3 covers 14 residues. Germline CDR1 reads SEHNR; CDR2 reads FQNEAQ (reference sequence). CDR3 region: CASSLGSDTYGYTF. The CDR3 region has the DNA TGTGCCAGCAGTTTAGGTTCGGACACTTATGGCTACACCTTC. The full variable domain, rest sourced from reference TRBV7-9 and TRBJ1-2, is DTGVSQNPRHKITKRGQNVTFRCDPISEHNRLYWYRQTLGQGPEFLTYFQNEAQLEKSRLLSDRFSAERPKGSFSTLEIQRTEQGDSAMYLCASSLGSDTYGYTFGSGTRLTVV.

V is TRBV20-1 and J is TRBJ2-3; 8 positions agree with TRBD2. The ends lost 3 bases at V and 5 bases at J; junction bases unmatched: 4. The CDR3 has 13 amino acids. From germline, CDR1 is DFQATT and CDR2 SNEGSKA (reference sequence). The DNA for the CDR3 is TGCAGTGCTAGTCTTCTAGCGGGAGATACGCAGTATTTT. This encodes CSASLLAGDTQYF.